The TCR beta chain under discussion was sequenced for a study of blood T cell repertoires in COVID-19. Participant reports of clinical history set cohort assignment. Profiled with immunoSEQ multiplex PCR; TCRdb holds only in-frame clones, not every one. This table has over 200,000 clones, about 90% appearing once. This CDR3 contains 14 residues. The V gene's germline CDR1 is GTSNPN and CDR2 SVGIG (reference sequence). The trim removed 3 bases at V and 2 bases at J, leaving 5 bases unmatched. The V call is TRBV30, the J call TRBJ2-7, with TRBD1 matching over 9 bases. The sequencing input was PBMCs or T cells enriched from blood (not recorded which). The sequence derives from a woman aged 25 to 39 with acute COVID-19. CDR3 nucleotide sequence: TGTGCCTGGAGCACCGGGACAGGGACCTACGAGCAGTACTTC. Protein product: CAWSTGTGTYEQYF.